This TCR beta chain was identified in a study of OX40 agonist ivuxolimab in advanced cancers. TCRdb keeps only in-frame clones here, not all; method: immunoSEQ multiplex PCR. This table has about 66,000 clones, 80% to 90% appearing once. The clonotype originates from an adult with an advanced solid tumor such as melanoma, head and neck, liver or kidney cancer. The sample in question was CD4+ or CD8+ T cells sorted from blood, obtained in a trial of the OX40 agonist ivuxolimab.

For the CDR3, the DNA is TGTGCCAGCAGGGACAGGGGAGAGACCCAGTACTTC. This sequence encodes CASRDRGETQYF. The chain is built from TRBV5-4 and TRBJ2-5, with 9 bases lining up with TRBD1. V lost 5 bases, J lost 4 bases, and 0 bases stayed unmatched. Germline lookup yields CDR1 SGHNT and CDR2 YYREEE (reference sequence). This CDR3 contains 12 residues.